This T cell receptor (delta chain) derives from a study of Vδ1+ human thymocytes. Broader study findings: Thymic TRG and TRD repertoires appeared highly polyclonal.

The CDR3 length is 13 residues. The germline gives CDR1 TSWWSYY, CDR2 QGS. V was trimmed by 2 bases and J by 5 bases, leaving 9 bases between them. The template was reverse-transcribed extracted RNA. Multiplex PCR used pooled V-gene forward primers and a constant-region reverse primer to amplify CDR3s. TCRdb fed the multiplex PCR reads to CATT. Of roughly 76,000 delta-chain clones in the sample, about 38% are singletons; the top ten hold around 0.3%. This clone was counted only a few times. Its antigen is unknown. The sequence derives from a boy younger than two who had congenital heart surgery. Sequenced sample: Vdelta1+ gamma-delta thymocytes from the thymus. Subset specified: FACS-sorted CD3+ TCRalphabeta- TCRVdelta1+ TCRVdelta2- thymocytes. This chain links TRDV1 with TRDJ1, with D uncertain. The CDR3 bases are TGTGCTCTTGGGGAATTGCCCCCGGATAAACTCATCTTT. This translates into CALGELPPDKLIF.